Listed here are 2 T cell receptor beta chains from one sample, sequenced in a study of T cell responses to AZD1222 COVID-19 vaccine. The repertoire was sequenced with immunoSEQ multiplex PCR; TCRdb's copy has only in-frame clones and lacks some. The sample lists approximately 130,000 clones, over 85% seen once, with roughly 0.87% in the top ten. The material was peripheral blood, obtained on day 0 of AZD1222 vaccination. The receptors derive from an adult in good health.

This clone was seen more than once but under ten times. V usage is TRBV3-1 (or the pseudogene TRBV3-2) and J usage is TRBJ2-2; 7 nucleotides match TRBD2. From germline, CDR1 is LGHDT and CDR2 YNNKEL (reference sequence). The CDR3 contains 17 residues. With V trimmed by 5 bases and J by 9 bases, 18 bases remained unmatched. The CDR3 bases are TGTGCCAGCAGCTCCCGCCCCCTTACTAGCGCGCAGTGGGAGCTGTTTTTT. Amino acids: CASSSRPLTSAQWELFF.

This chain's CDR3 is CASSQVGRAGGFGNTIYF. The CDR3 bases are TGTGCCAGCAGCCAAGTGGGTAGGGCAGGGGGGTTTGGAAACACCATATATTTT. The chain carries TRBV4-2 and TRBJ1-3, with TRBD1 matching 7 bases. Looked up from germline, CDR1 is LGHNA and CDR2 is YNFKEQ. The V gene end was trimmed by 1 base and the J gene end by 3 bases; junction bases not matched to a gene: 12. The CDR3 runs 18 residues.